Sequencing of this T cell receptor beta chain was carried out in a study of shared clonotypes between healthy human individuals. Findings and caveats of the study: Generally, estimated richness proved larger in naive subsets than it did in memory subsets. For sorted subsets, rarefaction showed incomplete sequencing despite large depth.

Naive CD8 cells lacked CD45RO and underwent positive selection for CCR7, leaving out terminally differentiated effector memory CD45RA+ cells. A word on this clone: Its antigen remains unknown.

Germline V CDR1 and CDR2: MNHEY, SMNVEV (reference sequence). Trimming pared 1 base from V and 2 bases from J, leaving 15 bases between. There are 16 residues in the CDR3. Across several immunoSEQ plates, the genomic DNA of each subset was split evenly. Sorted-subset replicate PCR reactions were performed with 200 ng DNA, corresponding to roughly 27,000 T cell genomes. This table comes from immunoSEQ multiplex PCR, and its TCRdb copy is limited to in-frame clones, with some not included. The table has about 2.2 million clones, about 92% seen once. J is TRBJ2-7 and V is TRBV27, with D hard to call. The source of this sequence is a young man in good health. Some clones in this sample may be carry-over from other donors' samples. Sequenced material: naive CD8+ T cells from PBMCs. The CDR3 DNA sequence: TGTGCCAGCAGTTTATTATACCGCCCCCCGACCTACGAGCAGTACTTC. This codes for CASSLLYRPPTYEQYF.